These T cell receptor beta chains were read from a single sample in a study of blood T cell repertoires in COVID-19. TCRdb's table, derived via immunoSEQ multiplex PCR, lists solely in-frame clones and lacks some. The data hold approximately 160,000 clones, with roughly 84% observed a single time. Sequencing was performed on peripheral blood. The receptors were gathered from a woman aged 60-75 years with acute or convalescent COVID-19. Each CDR3 is given with its conserved first and last residue. Each record gives: CDR3 length, J gene, V gene, CDR3 protein.

12	TRBJ2-5	TRBV6-2/TRBV6-3	CASSFRQETQYF
16	TRBJ1-4	TRBV23-1	CASSPLNRALNEKLFF
17	TRBJ2-7	TRBV4-2	CASSQAGTSGGAYEQYF
15	TRBJ1-1	TRBV28	CASSQQGAMNTEAFF
14	TRBJ1-2	TRBV19	CASIPRGRLYGYTF
18	TRBJ2-3	TRBV4-3	CASSQDTVTSGPTDTQYF
14	TRBJ2-4	TRBV5-5	CASSLRSQKNIQYF
14	TRBJ1-4	TRBV6-2/TRBV6-3	CASSLTGWDEKLFF
16	TRBJ2-3	TRBV7-9	CASSLAVQGFTDTQYF
15	TRBJ2-7	TRBV28	CASSRGGPPSYEQYF
19	TRBJ1-1	TRBV23-1	CASSQSAAGSLDLNTEAFF
16	TRBJ2-1	TRBV6-2/TRBV6-3	CASSAGLRRGLNEQFF
13	TRBJ1-5	TRBV24-1	CATSEKDRQPQHF
16	TRBJ1-5	TRBV6-1	CASSEVGGMANQPQHF
14	TRBJ1-2	TRBV7-2	CASSASSFNYGYTF
14	TRBJ2-7	TRBV5-1	CASSRGGTQSLQYF
15	TRBJ2-3	TRBV5-4	CASSADPGSPDTQYF
14	TRBJ1-2	TRBV25-1	CASSDLGQGYGYTF
15	TRBJ2-3	TRBV7-2	CASSKGQTDGDTQYF
16	TRBJ2-3	TRBV9	CASSPRPVASTDTQYF
15	TRBJ1-2	TRBV9	CASSTGTGLNYGYTF
16	TRBJ1-4	TRBV4-2	CASSRAAEATNEKLFF
13	TRBJ2-5	TRBV11-2	CASSSTGQETQYF
15	TRBJ2-1	TRBV7-9	CASSLRGGQGDEQFF
15	TRBJ1-3	TRBV28	CASTPPGSSGNTIYF
13	TRBJ1-3	TRBV12-3/TRBV12-4	CASSLGRRNTIYF
14	TRBJ1-1	TRBV28	CASSLFGFFTEAFF
13	TRBJ1-1	TRBV7-2	CASSLYRDTEAFF
13	TRBJ1-1	TRBV19	CASSRWAGTEAFF
15	TRBJ1-4	TRBV7-9	CASSFEAGANEKLFF
14	TRBJ2-7	TRBV9	CASSAGHLSYEQYF
14	TRBJ1-6	TRBV18	CASSRDNHNSPLHF
15	TRBJ2-1	TRBV18	CASSKVKLAFNEQFF
18	TRBJ2-3	TRBV11-2	CASSLDRRLAGRTDTQYF
17	TRBJ2-3	TRBV29-1	CSVEDSLGTGATDTQYF
15	TRBJ1-5	TRBV4-2	CASSPVGTSNQPQHF
13	TRBJ1-2	TRBV5-1	CASKIQGNYGYTF
12	TRBJ1-1	TRBV19	CASGDRGTEAFF
16	TRBJ1-1	TRBV6-4	CASSPSSRRLNTEAFF
16	TRBJ1-6	TRBV5-1	CASSFSRDSYNSPLHF
12	TRBJ2-5	TRBV6-6	CASSYNRETQYF